Listed below are T cell receptor beta chains from one sample, sequenced in a study of cytomegalovirus exposure and HLA in healthy donors. Clones were sequenced by immunoSEQ multiplex PCR, and TCRdb holds only the in-frame ones, with some missing. The data hold about 180,000 clones, with 76% observed a single time. Sequencing was carried out using PBMCs. All receptors derive from a woman aged 25 to 45 in good health and CMV-seropositive. Each CDR3 is given with its conserved first and last residue. Each record gives: clone size, J gene, V gene, D gene, CDR3 DNA, CDR3 protein. A D gene is named only where the DNA matches it firmly. The listing skips clone size in some rows; elsewhere it reads once, few, many or a size class.

.,TRBJ1-4,TRBV11-2,TRBD1,TGTGCCAGCAGGTCACAGGGGGCCGGGGAAAAACTGTTTTTT,CASRSQGAGEKLFF
.,TRBJ1-2,TRBV7-8,.,TGTGCCAGCAGCTTCTTCGGGGGAAACTATGGCTACACCTTC,CASSFFGGNYGYTF
.,TRBJ1-3,TRBV28,.,TGTGCCAGCACTTTCGGCGGGAGAGGAAACACCATATATTTT,CASTFGGRGNTIYF
.,TRBJ2-1,TRBV4-2,TRBD2,TGTGCCAGCAGCCAAGAATTGTTGGGGTCTAGCGGGGATGAGCAGTTCTTC,CASSQELLGSSGDEQFF
few,TRBJ2-7,TRBV7-9,TRBD1,TGTTCCAGCGCCGGAGACAGGGGGCTCTACGAGCAGTACTTC,CSSAGDRGLYEQYF
.,TRBJ1-2,TRBV12-5,TRBD1,TGTGCTAGTGGGCCGGGGACAGGTTATAGCTATGGCTACACCTTC,CASGPGTGYSYGYTF
few,TRBJ1-3,TRBV6-6,TRBD1,TGTGGGACACAGGGGGGTACTGGAAACACCATATATTTT,CGTQGGTGNTIYF
.,TRBJ2-5,TRBV11-3,TRBD1,TGTGCCAGCAGCCTGGGACAGCAAGAGACCCAGTACTTC,CASSLGQQETQYF
.,TRBJ2-2,TRBV5-1,TRBD1,TGCGCCAGCAGCCAGGGACAGGGAGGAGACGGGGAGCTGTTTTTT,CASSQGQGGDGELFF
.,TRBJ1-5,TRBV21-1,.,TGTGCCAGCCCGGTGGAGAGGACAGAGAATCAGCCCCAGCATTTT,CASPVERTENQPQHF
.,TRBJ2-2,TRBV5-4,TRBD1,TGTGCCAGCAGCGTGGACAGGGGGCGCGTGGGCACCGGGGAGCTGTTTTTT,CASSVDRGRVGTGELFF
.,TRBJ2-5,TRBV7-9,.,TGTGCCAGCAGCGCTCAGGGCGGGATTGCGGCCCAGTACTTC,CASSAQGGIAAQYF
.,TRBJ1-1,TRBV6-6,TRBD1,TGTGCCAGCAGTTACTCATACCAGGGGGACAGAGAAGCTTTCTTT,CASSYSYQGDREAFF
.,TRBJ2-2,TRBV10-2,TRBD2,TGCGCCAGCAGTGAGTCCGGGACTAGCGGGGGCCTGAACACCGGGGAGCTGTTTTTT,CASSESGTSGGLNTGELFF
.,TRBJ2-1,TRBV5-1,TRBD1,TGCGCCAGCAGCACGGGACAGGGGGCTAATGAGCAGTTCTTC,CASSTGQGANEQFF
.,TRBJ2-3,TRBV5-4,TRBD2,TGTGCCAGCAGCTTGGCGGGACTAGCGGGGATGACAGATACGCAGTATTTT,CASSLAGLAGMTDTQYF